This record covers a single T cell receptor beta chain. The method was immunoSEQ multiplex PCR; TCRdb's version includes in-frame clones alone and lacks a portion of them. In the table there are approximately 92,000 clones, 70% to 90% of which are singletons. Trimming stripped 4 bases from V and 0 bases from J, with 14 bases between. From germline, CDR1 is SGHDT and CDR2 YYEEEE. CDR3 length: 15 residues. The record originates from a study of T cell responses to AZD1222 COVID-19 vaccine. Study-level information: Second doses were pooled across both intervals (about 4 or about 12 weeks).

The input for sequencing was peripheral blood, taken on day 0 of AZD1222 vaccination. The clonotype was recovered from an adult in good health. This chain joins TRBV5-6 and TRBJ2-7; tentatively, D is TRBD1 (6 bases). The CDR3 loop reads CASSPGTTSSYEQYF. The DNA of the CDR3 is TGTGCCAGCAGCCCTGGGACAACCAGCTCCTACGAGCAGTACTTC.